The 19 T cell receptor beta chains reported below all come from one sample, sequenced in a study of cytomegalovirus exposure and HLA in healthy donors. Both 60 Vbeta primers and 13 Jbeta primers went into the PCR. The data were produced by immunoSEQ multiplex PCR, yet TCRdb's version contains in-frame clones alone and is incomplete. The sample holds under 95,000 clones, roughly 77% seen once. The material sequenced was PBMCs. These receptors were collected from a woman aged 40-49 years in good health and CMV-seropositive.

The gene calls are TRBV15 and TRBJ1-1; the D gene is possibly TRBD1 (5 bases). The CDR3 contains 14 residues. Germline V gene lookup returns CDR1 LNHNV and CDR2 YYDKDF (reference sequence). Deletions cut 0 bases from V and 7 bases from J, with 12 bases between. CDR3 loop: CATSRDGGTVEAFF. DNA for the CDR3: TGTGCCACCAGCAGAGACGGAGGGACCGTTGAAGCTTTCTTT.

The chain has TRBV5-6 and TRBJ2-1; TRBD1 is a possible D gene (5 bases). Germline V gene lookup returns CDR1 SGHDT and CDR2 YYEEEE. The CDR3 has 16 amino acids. The V and J ends lost 4 bases and 6 bases respectively, with 20 bases between them. The CDR3 bases are TGTGCCAGCAGCCCACTCGCAGAACAGGTTGGCAATGAGCAGTTCTTC. This encodes CASSPLAEQVGNEQFF.

The chain couples TRBV10-3 to TRBJ1-5; D gene unclear. The CDR3 totals 14 residues. V was shortened by 6 bases and J by 0 bases, with 9 bases between the two germline ends. The germline V gene has CDR1 ENHRY and CDR2 SYGVKD. CDR3 nucleotides: TGTGCCATCAGCACACAGATTAGCAATCAGCCCCAGCATTTT. It specifies CAISTQISNQPQHF.

A single count supports this clone. The genes are TRBV2 and TRBJ1-5, with a tentative D call TRBD1 (6 bases). Germline CDR1 SNHLY, CDR2 FYNNEI. The CDR3 is 16 residues long. Trimming removed 6 bases at V and 3 bases at J, with 18 bases between. CDR3 nucleotides: TGTGCCAGCAGGGCTTCGGACAGCGTATTCAATCAGCCCCAGCATTTT. Translated: CASRASDSVFNQPQHF.

This clone has only a few counts. The rearrangement links TRBV6-8 to TRBJ2-2; 12 bases match TRBD2. The germline gives CDR1 MNHGY, CDR2 SAAAGT. The CDR3 has 15 residues. V was pared by 6 bases and J by 4 bases, with 3 bases of the junction left unmatched. The CDR3 spells CASSPTSGSTGELFF. CDR3 sequence (DNA): TGTGCCAGCAGCCCGACTAGCGGGAGCACCGGGGAGCTGTTTTTT.

The chain uses TRBV7-9 and TRBJ1-5; TRBD1 matches at 8 bases. Unmatched junction bases numbered 10, after V lost 4 bases and J lost 5 bases. Germline V CDR1 and CDR2: SEHNR, FQNEAQ (reference sequence). There are 16 residues in the CDR3. The CDR3 region is CASSSGQGAEDQPQHF. The CDR3 DNA reads as TGTGCCAGCAGCTCGGGCCAGGGGGCAGAGGATCAGCCCCAGCATTTT.

The chain links TRBV29-1 to TRBJ1-4; TRBD1 might be the D (5 bases). This CDR3 has 14 residues. V shed 1 base and J shed 6 bases, with 12 bases lying between them. Per the germline V gene, CDR1 is SQVTM and CDR2 is ANQGSEA. Written as DNA, the CDR3 is TGCAGCGTTGAAGGGCCAGGGCGTGATGAAAAACTGTTTTTT. It translates to CSVEGPGRDEKLFF.

This rearrangement joins TRBV5-4 to TRBJ2-3; possible D gene TRBD2, 6 bases. The V end lost 3 bases, the J end lost 2 bases, and 10 bases lay between the germline ends. This CDR3 has 14 residues. Germline CDR1 SGHNT, CDR2 YYREEE (reference sequence). The CDR3, as DNA: TGTGCCAGCAGCTCTAGCGTTAACACAGATACGCAGTATTTT. This sequence encodes CASSSSVNTDTQYF.

This CDR3 reads CAWTPTGKNTDTQYF. Here the CDR3 DNA reads TGTGCCTGGACCCCGACAGGGAAGAACACAGATACGCAGTATTTT. The rearrangement links TRBV30 to TRBJ2-3; 7 positions agree with TRBD1. The CDR3 sequence is 15 residues long. V dropped 4 bases and J dropped 2; count of bases not matched to a gene: 9. CDR1 is GTSNPN and CDR2 is SVGIG in the germline V gene (reference sequence).

V usage is TRBV7-9 and J usage is TRBJ2-5, with 7 positions matching TRBD1. V was clipped by 4 bases and J by 2 bases; unmatched bases: 13. The V gene's germline CDR1 is SEHNR and CDR2 FQNEAQ (reference sequence). The CDR3 totals 17 residues. CDR3 loop: CASSSGQDLPIQETQYF. CDR3 DNA sequence: TGTGCCAGCAGCTCCGGACAGGACCTCCCAATTCAAGAGACCCAGTACTTC.

The rearrangement uses TRBV7-2 and TRBJ2-2, with D unclear. V lost 4 bases to trimming and J lost 3 bases, with 15 bases between them. The CDR3 contains 16 residues. In germline, CDR1 is SGHTA, CDR2 FQGNSA. The DNA for the CDR3 is TGTGCCAGCAGCTCCAGTGCAAACCGATACACCGGGGAGCTGTTTTTT. Its translation: CASSSSANRYTGELFF.

This chain uses TRBV30 with TRBJ1-3; a possible D gene is TRBD1 (6 bases). The CDR3 contains 16 residues. The germline V and J ends were trimmed by 0 bases and 0 bases, with 12 bases remaining between them. The germline V gene has CDR1 GTSNPN and CDR2 SVGIG (reference sequence). The CDR3 DNA sequence: TGTGCCTGGAGTGTACAAGGGGGATCCTCTGGAAACACCATATATTTT. Amino acids: CAWSVQGGSSGNTIYF.

The chain joins TRBV6-5 to TRBJ1-1; maybe TRBD1 (6 bases). The CDR3 runs 13 residues. V lost 4 bases and J lost 4, with 10 bases in between. CDR1 is MNHEY, CDR2 SVGAGI, per germline. The CDR3 coding sequence is TGTGCCAGCAGTTGGACAGACGGCACTGAAGCTTTCTTT. It specifies CASSWTDGTEAFF.

This sequence joins TRBV2 and TRBJ1-4; TRBD1 agrees at 9 bases. Germline assignment: CDR1 SNHLY and CDR2 FYNNEI. The CDR3 is made up of 15 amino acids. V lost 6 bases to trimming and J lost 3 bases; unmatched junction nucleotides: 5. The CDR3 loop reads CASRQQGAANEKLFF. CDR3 nucleotides: TGTGCCAGCAGACAACAGGGGGCAGCTAATGAAAAACTGTTTTTT.

CDR3 residues: CASSLGQHSYNSPLHF. In nucleotides, the CDR3 is TGCGCCAGCAGCTTAGGACAGCACTCCTATAATTCACCCCTCCACTTT. The rearrangement links TRBV5-1 to TRBJ1-6; tentatively, D is TRBD1 (6 bases). Trimming took off 2 bases at V and 0 bases at J, with 9 bases between the two ends. CDR3 length equals 16 residues. From germline, CDR1 is SGHRS and CDR2 YFSETQ. Based on the CDR3 plus reference TRBV5-1 and TRBJ1-6, the full variable domain is KAGVTQTPRYLIKTRGQQVTLSCSPISGHRSVSWYQQTPGQGLQFLFEYFSETQRNKGNFPGRFSGRQFSNSRSEMNVSTLELGDSALYLCASSLGQHSYNSPLHFGNGTRLTVT.

V and J are TRBV5-6 and TRBJ1-1; D uncertain. Looked up from germline, CDR1 is SGHDT and CDR2 is YYEEEE. The CDR3 runs 16 residues. With 0 bases removed from V and 6 bases from J, the gap between germline ends came to 18 bases. The CDR3: CASSLAWAIGYAEAFF. The CDR3 nucleotides are TGTGCCAGCAGCTTGGCCTGGGCCATTGGGTACGCTGAAGCTTTCTTT. Full variable domain (outside the CDR3, taken from reference TRBV5-6 and TRBJ1-1): DAGVTQSPTHLIKTRGQQVTLRCSPKSGHDTVSWYQQALGQGPQFIFQYYEEEERQRGNFPDRFSGHQFPNYSSELNVNALLLGDSALYLCASSLAWAIGYAEAFFGQGTRLTVV.

The chain links TRBV6-5 to TRBJ1-2, with 7 bases identical to TRBD1. The V gene's germline CDR1 is MNHEY and CDR2 SVGAGI. The CDR3 extends over 12 amino acids. V lost 6 bases and J lost 8; bases outside the gene matches: 6. The CDR3, as DNA: TGTGCCAGCAGCCAGGCAGGGGGAGGCTACACCTTC. This encodes CASSQAGGGYTF.

This chain joins TRBV9 and TRBJ2-1, with unresolved D. The V gene's germline CDR1 is SGDLS and CDR2 YYNGEE. CDR3 length: 12 residues. V was clipped by 0 bases and J by 10 bases, with 8 bases between them. The CDR3 coding sequence is TGTGCCAGCAGCGTAGTAGCTTGGGAGCAGTTCTTC. Protein: CASSVVAWEQFF. The variable domain in full, with the rest retrieved from reference TRBV9 and TRBJ2-1, is DSGVTQTPKHLITATGQRVTLRCSPRSGDLSVYWYQQSLDQGLQFLIQYYNGEERAKGNILERFSAQQFPDLHSELNLSSLELGDSALYFCASSVVAWEQFFGPGTRLTVL.

The chain joins TRBV4-2 to TRBJ1-2, with 7 positions matching TRBD1. V lost 3 bases and J lost 4; bases outside the gene matches: 5. This CDR3 is 14 amino acids long. Germline V gives CDR1 LGHNA, CDR2 YNFKEQ. CDR3 protein: CASSQEDRAYGYTF. The DNA of the CDR3 is TGTGCCAGCAGCCAGGAAGACAGGGCCTATGGCTACACCTTC.